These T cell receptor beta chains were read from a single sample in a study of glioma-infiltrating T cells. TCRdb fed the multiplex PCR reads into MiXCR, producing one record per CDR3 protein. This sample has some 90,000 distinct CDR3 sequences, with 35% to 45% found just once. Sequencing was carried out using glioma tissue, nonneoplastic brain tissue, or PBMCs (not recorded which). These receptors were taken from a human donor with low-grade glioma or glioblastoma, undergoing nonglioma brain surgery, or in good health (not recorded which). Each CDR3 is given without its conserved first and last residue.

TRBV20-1	SARRRGGPNEQF
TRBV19	ASSLDRMNTGELF
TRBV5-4	ASSLGASDTEAF
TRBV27	ASSLTSGRQNQQF
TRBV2	ASRGWTGTDTQY
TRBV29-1	SVAQVAGGYNEQF
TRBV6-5	ASSSPGQGVETQY
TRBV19	ASSTYRDYEQY
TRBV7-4	ASSCQGQGHNQPQH
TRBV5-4	ASSLGGGEQY
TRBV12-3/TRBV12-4	ASSGGGRNEKLF
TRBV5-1	ASSAGRNEKLF
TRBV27	ASRNRDPKETQY
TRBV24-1	ATSDIGQDQPQH
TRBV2	AIKGGADELF
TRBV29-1	SHTGDTDTQY
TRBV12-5	ASGTGVAEAF
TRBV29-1	SVAATSGNEQF
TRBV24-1	ATSDSGQGRVDEQF
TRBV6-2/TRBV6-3	ASSLWGIRTYEQY
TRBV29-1	SVGTGTGGQNQY
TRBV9	ASSVSTRGETQY
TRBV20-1	SARDPWGGYAANEKLF
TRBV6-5	ASSIAGGPIVHNEQF
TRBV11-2	ASSLFYTEAF
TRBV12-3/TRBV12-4	ASSYTQGNTRY
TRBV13	ASSGRTSGRQGETKY
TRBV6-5	ASSYSETDTQY
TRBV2	ASSEADSRTDTQY